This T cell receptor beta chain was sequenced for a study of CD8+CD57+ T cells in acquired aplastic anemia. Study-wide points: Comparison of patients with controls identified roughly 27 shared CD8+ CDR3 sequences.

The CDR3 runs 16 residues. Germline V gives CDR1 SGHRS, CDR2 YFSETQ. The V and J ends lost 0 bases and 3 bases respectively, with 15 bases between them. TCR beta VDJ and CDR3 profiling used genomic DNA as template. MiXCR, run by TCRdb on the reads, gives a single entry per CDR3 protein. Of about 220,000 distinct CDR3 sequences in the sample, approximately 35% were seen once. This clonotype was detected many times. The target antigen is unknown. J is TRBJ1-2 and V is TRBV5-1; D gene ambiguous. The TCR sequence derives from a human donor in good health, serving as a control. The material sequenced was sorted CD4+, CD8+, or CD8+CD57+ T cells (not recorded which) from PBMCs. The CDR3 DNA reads TGCGCCAGCAGCTTGGAAGCAGCCAACAGAGACTATGGCTACACCTTC. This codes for CASSLEAANRDYGYTF.